One and the same sample provided the 11 T cell receptor beta chains below, sequenced in a study of blood T cell repertoires in COVID-19 (dated by TCRdb to 2018 to 2020). Library construction relied on the immunoSEQ multiplex PCR assay. The clones in this table, taken by TCRdb from immuneACCESS, are in-frame only. Not every clone is retained; where verified, under half of the shortfall comes from an unresolved V gene, and the cause of the rest is unknown. The sample includes 200,000 to 250,000 clones, with 85% to 90% observed a single time. The ten largest clones represent 1.2% of the sample. The sequenced material came from PBMCs or T cells enriched from blood (not recorded which). Receptors were obtained from a young man who had recovered from COVID-19.

The chain uses TRBV4-1 and TRBJ2-5; 8 nucleotides agree with TRBD1. Germline trimming cut 4 bases from V and 3 bases from J; bases unmatched to any gene: 7. Per germline, CDR1 MGHRA and CDR2 YSYEKL. The CDR3 loop spans 15 amino acids. In DNA, the CDR3 is TGCGCCAGCAGCCCTGTAGGGGACAGGAAAGAGACCCAGTACTTC. Translation gives CASSPVGDRKETQYF.

This chain links TRBV19 with TRBJ1-6; D remains ambiguous. This CDR3 is 12 amino acids long. Germline V gene sequence: CDR1 LNHDA, CDR2 SQIVND (reference sequence). The V and J ends lost 3 bases and 11 bases respectively, with 8 bases between them. The CDR3 bases are TGTGCCAGTAGTATGAGAACGCCACCCCTCCACTTT. Encoded protein: CASSMRTPPLHF.

The rearrangement joins TRBV7-9 to TRBJ1-1; 7 bases are shared with TRBD1. This CDR3 has 15 residues. Per germline, CDR1 SEHNR and CDR2 FQNEAQ (reference sequence). Trimming took 3 bases from V and 0 from J; bases not matched to a gene: 4. CDR3 in DNA: TGTGCCAGCAGCTTCGACAGGGCTATGAACACTGAAGCTTTCTTT. Residues: CASSFDRAMNTEAFF.

This chain links TRBV18 with TRBJ2-7; 9 bases are shared with TRBD2. CDR3 size: 13 residues. The ends lost 3 bases at V and 4 bases at J; junction bases unmatched: 1. In germline, CDR1 is KGHSH, CDR2 LQKENI. The CDR3 loop is CASSPAGGYEQYF. The CDR3 DNA reads TGTGCCAGCTCACCGGCGGGAGGGTACGAGCAGTACTTC.

The rearrangement uses TRBV7-9 and TRBJ2-1; D call uncertain. This CDR3 contains 12 residues. Trimming removed 1 base from V and 7 bases from J, with 5 bases in between. The germline gives CDR1 SEHNR, CDR2 FQNEAQ (reference sequence). For the CDR3, the DNA is TGTGCCAGCAGCTTAGTTCGGAATGAGCAGTTCTTC. Residues: CASSLVRNEQFF. Based on the CDR3 plus reference TRBV7-9 and TRBJ2-1, the full variable domain is DTGVSQNPRHKITKRGQNVTFRCDPISEHNRLYWYRQTLGQGPEFLTYFQNEAQLEKSRLLSDRFSAERPKGSFSTLEIQRTEQGDSAMYLCASSLVRNEQFFGPGTRLTVL.

The chain recombines TRBV5-6 with TRBJ1-2; D uncertain. The CDR3 is 17 amino acids. V lost 0 bases and J lost 0, with 15 bases in between. The V gene's germline CDR1 is SGHDT and CDR2 YYEEEE. The CDR3 DNA sequence: TGTGCCAGCAGCTTGGCCCGGAGTGTTCGGCCTAACTATGGCTACACCTTC. Residues: CASSLARSVRPNYGYTF.

The V gene is TRBV28, the J gene TRBJ1-5; the match to TRBD1 covers 8 bases. V shed 3 bases, J shed 6 bases, and the junction held 7 bases outside the gene matches. CDR1 and CDR2 from the germline V gene are MDHEN and SYDVKM. This CDR3 spans 15 amino acids. The CDR3, as DNA: TGTGCCAGCAGTTTTAGGGACAGGTTGGGTCAGCCCCAGCATTTT. It codes for CASSFRDRLGQPQHF.

The chain carries TRBV5-1 and TRBJ1-2; D gene unclear. CDR3 length: 16 residues. Trimming shortened V by 5 bases and J by 2 bases, and 19 bases separated the two germline ends. The germline CDR1 and CDR2 sequences are SGHRS and YFSETQ. The CDR3 region has the DNA TGCGCCAGCAGACCTGCTCTGGCTTCGGGGAACTATGGCTACACCTTC. It yields the protein CASRPALASGNYGYTF.

The chain uses TRBV19 and TRBJ2-2, with D tentatively TRBD1 (6 bases). CDR3 length equals 13 residues. CDR1 and CDR2 from the germline V gene are LNHDA and SQIVND (reference sequence). Trimming removed 4 bases from V and 5 bases from J, with 8 bases in between. The CDR3 sequence is CASSSQGTGELFF. In DNA form, the CDR3 reads TGTGCCAGTAGTAGTCAGGGGACCGGGGAGCTGTTTTTT.

The genes are TRBV11-2 and TRBJ1-5, with TRBD1 identical over 11 bases. There are 18 residues in the CDR3. The germline gives CDR1 SGHAT, CDR2 FQNNGV. Germline trimming cut 0 bases from V and 2 bases from J; bases unmatched to any gene: 6. The CDR3 DNA is TGTGCCAGCAGCTTAGATAGGACAGGGGGCTTGGGCAATCAGCCCCAGCATTTT. It codes for CASSLDRTGGLGNQPQHF.

The gene calls are TRBV29-1 and TRBJ2-5, with 12 bases that match TRBD2. After removal of 0 bases from V and 9 bases from J, the junction contained 14 bases not matched to a gene. Germline V gives CDR1 SQVTM, CDR2 ANQGSEA. CDR3 length equals 17 residues. The CDR3 protein is CSVEELAGGATPRPQYF. In DNA, the CDR3 is TGCAGCGTTGAAGAGCTAGCGGGGGGGGCCACCCCAAGACCCCAGTACTTC.